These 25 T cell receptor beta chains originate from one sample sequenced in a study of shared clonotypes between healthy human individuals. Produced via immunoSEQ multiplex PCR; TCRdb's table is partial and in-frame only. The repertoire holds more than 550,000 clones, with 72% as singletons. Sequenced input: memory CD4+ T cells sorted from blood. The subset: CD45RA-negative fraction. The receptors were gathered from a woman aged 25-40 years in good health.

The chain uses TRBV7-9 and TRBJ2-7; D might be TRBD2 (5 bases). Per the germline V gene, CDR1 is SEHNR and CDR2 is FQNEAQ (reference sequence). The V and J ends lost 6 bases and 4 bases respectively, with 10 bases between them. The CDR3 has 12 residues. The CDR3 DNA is TGTGCCAGCAGTATGGCGGGTTACGAGCAGTACTTC. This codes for CASSMAGYEQYF.

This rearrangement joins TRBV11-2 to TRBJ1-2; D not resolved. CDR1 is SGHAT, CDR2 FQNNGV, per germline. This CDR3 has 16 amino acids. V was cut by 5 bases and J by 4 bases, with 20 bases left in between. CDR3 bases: TGTGCCAGCAGCCCAGGACCCGTGGCAGGCTCCTATGGCTACACCTTC. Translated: CASSPGPVAGSYGYTF.

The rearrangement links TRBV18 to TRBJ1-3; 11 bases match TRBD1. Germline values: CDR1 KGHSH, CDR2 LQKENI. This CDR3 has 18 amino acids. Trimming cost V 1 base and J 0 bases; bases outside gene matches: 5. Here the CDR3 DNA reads TGTGCCAGCTCACCACGGGGACAGGGGGAGAGCTCTGGAAACACCATATATTTT. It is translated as CASSPRGQGESSGNTIYF.

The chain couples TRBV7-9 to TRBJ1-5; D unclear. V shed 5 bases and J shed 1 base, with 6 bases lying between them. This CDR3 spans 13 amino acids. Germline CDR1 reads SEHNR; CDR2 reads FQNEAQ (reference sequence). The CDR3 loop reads CASSKESNQPQHF. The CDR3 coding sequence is TGTGCCAGCAGCAAAGAGAGCAATCAGCCCCAGCATTTT.

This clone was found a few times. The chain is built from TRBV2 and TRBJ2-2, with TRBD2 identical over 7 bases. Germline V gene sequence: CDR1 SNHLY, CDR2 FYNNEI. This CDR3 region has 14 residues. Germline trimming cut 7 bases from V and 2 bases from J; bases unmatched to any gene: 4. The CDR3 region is CASKTGGNTGELFF. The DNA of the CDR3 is TGTGCCAGCAAAACGGGAGGCAACACCGGGGAGCTGTTTTTT.

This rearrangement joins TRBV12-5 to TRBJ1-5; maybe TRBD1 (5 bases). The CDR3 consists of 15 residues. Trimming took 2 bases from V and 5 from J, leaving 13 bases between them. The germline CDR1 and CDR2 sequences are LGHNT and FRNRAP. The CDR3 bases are TGTGCTAGTGGTTTGCTAACAGGTTCCTATCAGCCCCAGCATTTT. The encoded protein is CASGLLTGSYQPQHF. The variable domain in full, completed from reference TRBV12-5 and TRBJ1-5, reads DARVTQTPRHKVTEMGQEVTMRCQPILGHNTVFWYRQTMMQGLELLAYFRNRAPLDDSGMPKDRFSAEMPDATLATLKIQPSEPRDSAVYFCASGLLTGSYQPQHFGDGTRLSIL.

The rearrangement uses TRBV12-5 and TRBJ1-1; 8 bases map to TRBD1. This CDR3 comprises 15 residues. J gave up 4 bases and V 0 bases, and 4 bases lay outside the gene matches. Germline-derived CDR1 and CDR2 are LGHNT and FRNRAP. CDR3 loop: CASGLVAGGFTEAFF. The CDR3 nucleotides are TGTGCTAGTGGTTTGGTAGCAGGGGGCTTCACTGAAGCTTTCTTT.

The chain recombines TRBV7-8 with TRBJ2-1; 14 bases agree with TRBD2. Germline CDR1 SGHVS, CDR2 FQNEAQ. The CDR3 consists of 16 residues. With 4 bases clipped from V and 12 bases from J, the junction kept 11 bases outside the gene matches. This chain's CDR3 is CASSSQGGLAGEGQFF. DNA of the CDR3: TGTGCCAGCAGCTCGCAAGGGGGACTAGCGGGAGAGGGGCAGTTCTTC.

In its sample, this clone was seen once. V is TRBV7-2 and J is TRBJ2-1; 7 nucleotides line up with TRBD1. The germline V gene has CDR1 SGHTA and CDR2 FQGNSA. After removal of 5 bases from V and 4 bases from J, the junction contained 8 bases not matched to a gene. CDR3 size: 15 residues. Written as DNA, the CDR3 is TGTGCCAGCAGCCTTGACAGGGCTGAGTACAATGAGCAGTTCTTC. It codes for CASSLDRAEYNEQFF.

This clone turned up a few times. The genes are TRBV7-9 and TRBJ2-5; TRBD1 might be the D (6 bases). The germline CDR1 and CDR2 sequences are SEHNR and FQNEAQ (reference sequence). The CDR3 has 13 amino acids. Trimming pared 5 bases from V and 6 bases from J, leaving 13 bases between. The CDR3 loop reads CASSPEQGQTQYF. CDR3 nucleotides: TGTGCCAGCAGCCCCGAACAGGGCCAGACCCAGTACTTC.

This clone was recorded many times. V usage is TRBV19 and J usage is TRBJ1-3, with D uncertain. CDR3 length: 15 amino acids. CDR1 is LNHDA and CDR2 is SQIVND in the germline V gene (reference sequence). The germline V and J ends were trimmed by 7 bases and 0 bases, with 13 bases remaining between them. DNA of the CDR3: TGTGCCAGTACCAGCACAGTGACCTCTGGAAACACCATATATTTT. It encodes CASTSTVTSGNTIYF.

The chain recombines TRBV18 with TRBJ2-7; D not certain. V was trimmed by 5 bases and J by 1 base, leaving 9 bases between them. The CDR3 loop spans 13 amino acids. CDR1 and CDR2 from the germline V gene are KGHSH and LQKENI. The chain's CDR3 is CASSTTVSYEQYF. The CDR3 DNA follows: TGTGCCAGCTCAACCACAGTATCCTACGAGCAGTACTTC.

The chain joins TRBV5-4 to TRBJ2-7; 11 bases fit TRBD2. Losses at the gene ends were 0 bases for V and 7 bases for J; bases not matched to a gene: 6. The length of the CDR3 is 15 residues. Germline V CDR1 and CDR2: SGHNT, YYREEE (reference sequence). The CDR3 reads CASSLELAGVREQYF. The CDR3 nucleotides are TGTGCCAGCAGCTTGGAACTAGCGGGAGTTCGAGAGCAGTACTTC. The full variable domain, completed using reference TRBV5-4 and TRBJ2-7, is ETGVTQSPTHLIKTRGQQVTLRCSSQSGHNTVSWYQQALGQGPQFIFQYYREEENGRGNFPPRFSGLQFPNYSSELNVNALELDDSALYLCASSLELAGVREQYFGPGTRLTVT.

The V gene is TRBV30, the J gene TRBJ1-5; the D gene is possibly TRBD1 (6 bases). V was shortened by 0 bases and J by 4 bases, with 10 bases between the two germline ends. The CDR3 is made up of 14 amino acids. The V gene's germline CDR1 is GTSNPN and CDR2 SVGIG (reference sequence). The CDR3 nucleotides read TGTGCCTGGAGTGTTACCAGGGGTAATCAGCCCCAGCATTTT. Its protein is CAWSVTRGNQPQHF.

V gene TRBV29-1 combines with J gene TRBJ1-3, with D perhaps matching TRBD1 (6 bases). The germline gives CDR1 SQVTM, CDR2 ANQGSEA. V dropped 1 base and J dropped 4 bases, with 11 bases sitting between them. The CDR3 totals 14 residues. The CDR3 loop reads CSVEGTDNGNTIYF. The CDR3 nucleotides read TGCAGCGTTGAAGGGACAGACAACGGAAACACCATATATTTT.

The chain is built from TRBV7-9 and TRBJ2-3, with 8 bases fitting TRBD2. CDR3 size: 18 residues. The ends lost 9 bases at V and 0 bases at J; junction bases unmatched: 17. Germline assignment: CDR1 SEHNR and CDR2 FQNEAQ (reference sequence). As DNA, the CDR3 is TGTGCCAGTTCAGAGCAGACGGGAGGGCCGAGGAGCACAGATACGCAGTATTTT. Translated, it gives CASSEQTGGPRSTDTQYF.

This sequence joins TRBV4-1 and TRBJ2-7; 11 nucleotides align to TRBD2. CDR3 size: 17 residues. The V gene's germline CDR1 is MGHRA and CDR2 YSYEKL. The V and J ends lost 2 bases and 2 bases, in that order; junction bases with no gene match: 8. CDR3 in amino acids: CASSQPNLGLAAYEQYF. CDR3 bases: TGCGCCAGCAGCCAACCCAACCTGGGACTAGCGGCCTACGAGCAGTACTTC.

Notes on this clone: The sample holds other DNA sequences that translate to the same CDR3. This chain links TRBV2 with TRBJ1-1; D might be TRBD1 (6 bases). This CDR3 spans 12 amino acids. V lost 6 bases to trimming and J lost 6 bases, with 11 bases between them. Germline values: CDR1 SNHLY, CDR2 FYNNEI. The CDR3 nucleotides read TGTGCCAGCAGCATTAGGGGGTCTGAAGCTTTCTTT. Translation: CASSIRGSEAFF.

The CDR3 reads CASSGHTQETQYF. In nucleotides, the CDR3 is TGTGCCAGCAGTGGGCACACACAAGAGACCCAGTACTTC. The V and J genes are TRBV2 and TRBJ2-5; no firm D call. V lost 4 bases, J lost 2 bases, and 8 bases lay in between. The CDR3 covers 13 residues. The germline V gene encodes CDR1 SNHLY and CDR2 FYNNEI.

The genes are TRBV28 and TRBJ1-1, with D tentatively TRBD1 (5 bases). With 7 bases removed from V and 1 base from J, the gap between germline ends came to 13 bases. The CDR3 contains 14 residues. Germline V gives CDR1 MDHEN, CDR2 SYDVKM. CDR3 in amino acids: CASTSGGANTEAFF. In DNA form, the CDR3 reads TGTGCCAGCACCAGCGGGGGAGCGAACACTGAAGCTTTCTTT. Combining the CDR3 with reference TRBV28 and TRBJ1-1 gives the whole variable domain DVKVTQSSRYLVKRTGEKVFLECVQDMDHENMFWYRQDPGLGLRLIYFSYDVKMKEKGDIPEGYSVSREKKERFSLILESASTNQTSMYLCASTSGGANTEAFFGQGTRLTVV.

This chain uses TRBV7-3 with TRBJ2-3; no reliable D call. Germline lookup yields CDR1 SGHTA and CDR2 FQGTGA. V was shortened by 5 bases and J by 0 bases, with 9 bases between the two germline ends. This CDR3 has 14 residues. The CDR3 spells CASSTSASTDTQYF. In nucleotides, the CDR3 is TGTGCCAGCAGCACGAGCGCTAGCACAGATACGCAGTATTTT. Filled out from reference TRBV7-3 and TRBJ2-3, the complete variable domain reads GAGVSQTPSNKVTEKGKYVELRCDPISGHTALYWYRQSLGQGPEFLIYFQGTGAADDSGLPNDRFFAVRPEGSVSTLKIQRTERGDSAVYLCASSTSASTDTQYFGPGTRLTVL.

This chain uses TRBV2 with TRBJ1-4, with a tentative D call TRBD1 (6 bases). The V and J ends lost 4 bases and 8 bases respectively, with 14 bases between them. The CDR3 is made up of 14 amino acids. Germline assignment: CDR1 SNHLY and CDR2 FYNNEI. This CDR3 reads CASSVQGSDEKLFF. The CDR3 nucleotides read TGTGCCAGCAGTGTCCAGGGGAGTGACGAAAAACTGTTTTTT.

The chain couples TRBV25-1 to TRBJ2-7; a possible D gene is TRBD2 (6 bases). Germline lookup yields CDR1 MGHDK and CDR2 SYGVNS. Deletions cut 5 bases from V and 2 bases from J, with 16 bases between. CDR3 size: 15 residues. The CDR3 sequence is CASSSSVDRPYEQYF. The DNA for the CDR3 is TGTGCCAGCAGTTCTAGCGTTGACAGACCCTACGAGCAGTACTTC.

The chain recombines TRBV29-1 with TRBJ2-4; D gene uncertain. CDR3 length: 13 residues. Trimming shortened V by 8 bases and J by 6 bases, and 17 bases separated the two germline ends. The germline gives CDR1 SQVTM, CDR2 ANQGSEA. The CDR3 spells CSFTPSVGNIQYF. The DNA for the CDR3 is TGCAGCTTTACCCCCAGTGTCGGAAACATTCAGTACTTC. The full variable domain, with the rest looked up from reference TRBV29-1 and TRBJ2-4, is SAVISQKPSRDICQRGTSLTIQCQVDSQVTMMFWYRQQPGQSLTLIATANQGSEATYESGFVIDKFPISRPNLTFSTLTVSNMSPEDSSIYLCSFTPSVGNIQYFGAGTRLSVL.

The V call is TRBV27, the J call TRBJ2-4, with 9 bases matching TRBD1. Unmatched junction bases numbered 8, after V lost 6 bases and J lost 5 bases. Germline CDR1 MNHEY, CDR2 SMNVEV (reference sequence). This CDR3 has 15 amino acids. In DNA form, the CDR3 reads TGTGCCAGCAGGGGACAGGGAAGCGGCCAAAACATTCAGTACTTC. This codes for CASRGQGSGQNIQYF.